This passage covers 29 T cell receptor beta chains from one sample sequenced in a study of blood T cell repertoires in COVID-19 (dated by TCRdb to 2020 to 2021). The receptor library was made with the immunoSEQ multiplex PCR assay. The table was pulled from immuneACCESS by TCRdb, which kept in-frame rearrangements only. Such tables lose some clones; where checked, under half of the loss comes from unresolved V genes, and the rest has no known cause. This sample gives around 200,000 clones in total; roughly 90% of them show up just once. The ten largest make up roughly 4.9% of the sample. The sequencing input was PBMCs or T cells enriched from blood (not recorded which). The receptor set was obtained from a woman in her twenties or thirties who had been exposed to COVID-19.

The J gene is TRBJ1-5, the V gene TRBV3-1 (or the pseudogene TRBV3-2); perhaps TRBD1 as D (6 bases). In germline, CDR1 is LGHDT, CDR2 YNNKEL (reference sequence). The CDR3 spans 14 residues. Between the trimmed V and J ends, which lost 1 base and 8 bases, there was a span of 12 bases. The DNA for the CDR3 is TGTGCCAGCAGCCAAGGGCAGGGGAATGAGCCCCAGCATTTT. Protein sequence: CASSQGQGNEPQHF.

V and J are TRBV5-1 and TRBJ1-1, with D perhaps matching TRBD1 (6 bases). Germline CDR1 and CDR2: SGHRS and YFSETQ. This CDR3 is 16 amino acids long. Trimming removed 0 bases from V and 4 bases from J, with 16 bases in between. CDR3 sequence (DNA): TGCGCCAGCAGCTTGGGGATGGACAGTAGGGGCACTGAAGCTTTCTTT. It codes for CASSLGMDSRGTEAFF.

This clone was detected once. The CDR3 bases are TGTGCCAGCAGCACCTGGACAGGGGGGAACACTGAAGCTTTCTTT. Encoded protein: CASSTWTGGNTEAFF. This rearrangement joins TRBV5-4 to TRBJ1-1; 10 nucleotides match TRBD1. The length of the CDR3 is 15 residues. Germline CDR1 SGHNT, CDR2 YYREEE (reference sequence). Germline trimming cut 4 bases from V and 1 base from J; bases unmatched to any gene: 4. Full variable domain (missing parts from reference TRBV5-4 and TRBJ1-1): ETGVTQSPTHLIKTRGQQVTLRCSSQSGHNTVSWYQQALGQGPQFIFQYYREEENGRGNFPPRFSGLQFPNYSSELNVNALELDDSALYLCASSTWTGGNTEAFFGQGTRLTVV.

The CDR3 bases are TGCGCCAGCAGGCAGACAGGGAGCAATCAGCCCCAGCATTTT. This translates into CASRQTGSNQPQHF. This rearrangement joins TRBV10-2 to TRBJ1-5, with TRBD1 matching 7 bases. Looked up from germline, CDR1 is WSHSY and CDR2 is SAAADI. V shed 6 bases and J 1 base; nucleotides not matched to a gene: 3. This CDR3 region has 14 residues.

The rearrangement links TRBV4-1 to TRBJ1-2; no firm D call. Trimming stripped 0 bases from V and 1 base from J, with 9 bases between. CDR3 length: 15 residues. Germline CDR1 is MGHRA and CDR2 is YSYEKL. In DNA form, the CDR3 reads TGCGCCAGCAGCCAAGATGCGGGGAGTAACTATGGCTACACCTTC. Encoded protein: CASSQDAGSNYGYTF.

The genes are TRBV29-1 and TRBJ1-4, with D possibly being TRBD1 (6 bases). The CDR3 runs to 12 residues. V shed 3 bases and J shed 7 bases, with 9 bases lying between them. Germline CDR1 is SQVTM and CDR2 is ANQGSEA. The CDR3 DNA follows: TGCAGCGTTGATGGGGGCACTGAAAAACTGTTTTTT. Its translation is CSVDGGTEKLFF.

J is TRBJ1-6 and V is TRBV27; 9 bases are shared with TRBD1. V shed 4 bases and J 3 bases; nucleotides not matched to a gene: 4. Germline CDR1 MNHEY, CDR2 SMNVEV (reference sequence). The length of the CDR3 is 16 residues. The CDR3: CASSSGTGIYNSPLHF. The DNA of the CDR3 is TGTGCCAGCAGTTCTGGGACAGGGATCTATAATTCACCCCTCCACTTT.

The chain carries TRBV6-5 and TRBJ1-2; D is perhaps TRBD1 (5 bases). Trimming cost V 0 bases and J 2 bases, with 10 bases left between them. The CDR3 has 15 residues. Germline V gene lookup returns CDR1 MNHEY and CDR2 SVGAGI. DNA of the CDR3: TGTGCCAGCAGTTACTCGGTTCAGGGAAACTATGGCTACACCTTC. Translating it yields CASSYSVQGNYGYTF.

This clone has just one count. The chain links TRBV27 to TRBJ1-2, with D hard to call. The germline V gene has CDR1 MNHEY and CDR2 SMNVEV (reference sequence). The V end was cut by 6 bases, the J end by 3 bases, with 8 bases between. The CDR3 has 12 residues. DNA for the CDR3: TGTGCCAGCAGCGGGTCGTACTATGGCTACACCTTC. It codes for CASSGSYYGYTF.

This clone was picked up a small number of times. The CDR3, as DNA: TGCGCCAGCAGCTTAATTGGACAGGGGGTAATGGGGAGAGACTACACCTTC. The encoded protein is CASSLIGQGVMGRDYTF. The V call is TRBV5-1, the J call TRBJ1-2; 10 bases align to TRBD1. The CDR3 loop spans 17 amino acids. Germline V gene data show CDR1 as SGHRS and CDR2 as YFSETQ. The trim removed 2 bases at V and 10 bases at J, leaving 17 bases unmatched.

Comments on this clone: Other DNA sequences in the sample encode the same CDR3. The chain is built from TRBV3-1 (or the pseudogene TRBV3-2) and TRBJ1-3; D gene ambiguous. CDR1 and CDR2 (germline): LGHDT, YNNKEL (reference sequence). Trimming took 5 bases from V and 4 from J, leaving 15 bases between them. CDR3 length: 15 amino acids. The CDR3 DNA reads TGTGCCAGCAGCGCGCCGGGATTGGGGGGAAACACCATATATTTT. It encodes CASSAPGLGGNTIYF.

Regarding this clone: In the same sample, other DNA sequences code for this CDR3. The V and J genes are TRBV9 and TRBJ2-2, with 12 positions matching TRBD2. The CDR3 sequence is 17 residues long. The V and J ends lost 0 bases and 3 bases, in that order; junction bases with no gene match: 3. Germline lookup yields CDR1 SGDLS and CDR2 YYNGEE. CDR3 in amino acids: CASSVGLAGGDTGELFF. Written as DNA, the CDR3 is TGTGCCAGCAGCGTAGGGCTAGCGGGGGGGGACACCGGGGAGCTGTTTTTT. Variable domain in full (rest from reference TRBV9 and TRBJ2-2): DSGVTQTPKHLITATGQRVTLRCSPRSGDLSVYWYQQSLDQGLQFLIQYYNGEERAKGNILERFSAQQFPDLHSELNLSSLELGDSALYFCASSVGLAGGDTGELFFGEGSRLTVL.

The rearrangement links TRBV19 to TRBJ1-1, with TRBD1 as a possible D gene (6 bases). Germline values: CDR1 LNHDA, CDR2 SQIVND (reference sequence). Trimming shortened V by 4 bases and J by 0 bases, and 12 bases separated the two germline ends. This CDR3 is 15 amino acids long. The CDR3 is CASSNRQALNTEAFF. CDR3 nucleotides: TGTGCCAGTAGTAATCGACAGGCTTTGAACACTGAAGCTTTCTTT.

The chain is built from TRBV7-2 and TRBJ2-2; D not resolved. In germline, CDR1 is SGHTA, CDR2 FQGNSA. The V end was cut by 5 bases, the J end by 2 bases, with 6 bases between. The CDR3 contains 13 residues. CDR3 DNA sequence: TGTGCCAGCAGCCCCCAAAACACCGGGGAGCTGTTTTTT. It specifies CASSPQNTGELFF.

This chain joins TRBV7-2 and TRBJ2-3; TRBD2 matches 9 bases. The V gene's germline CDR1 is SGHTA and CDR2 FQGNSA. CDR3 length equals 15 residues. The V gene end was trimmed by 0 bases and the J gene end by 6 bases; junction bases not matched to a gene: 4. The DNA of the CDR3 is TGTGCCAGCAGCTTAGCGCTAGCGGGGAGCGATACGCAGTATTTT. Translating gives CASSLALAGSDTQYF.

The rearrangement uses TRBV15 and TRBJ1-1; D gene ambiguous. The CDR3 loop spans 15 amino acids. The V and J ends lost 3 bases and 1 base respectively, with 12 bases between them. Germline CDR1 reads LNHNV; CDR2 reads YYDKDF (reference sequence). CDR3 region: CATSRALGGNTEAFF. The CDR3 coding sequence is TGTGCCACCAGCAGGGCCCTTGGCGGGAACACTGAAGCTTTCTTT.

The chain carries TRBV11-2 and TRBJ1-3; weak D call: TRBD1 (5 bases). CDR3 length: 16 amino acids. Germline values: CDR1 SGHAT, CDR2 FQNNGV. Trimming stripped 1 base from V and 1 base from J, with 11 bases between. CDR3 amino acids: CASSLGRDWSGNTIYF. CDR3 nucleotide sequence: TGTGCCAGCAGCTTAGGGCGGGACTGGTCTGGAAACACCATATATTTT.

The genes are TRBV7-9 and TRBJ1-2; 10 nucleotides line up with TRBD1. J lost 4 bases, V lost 5 bases, and 13 bases had no gene match. CDR1 and CDR2 (germline): SEHNR, FQNEAQ (reference sequence). This CDR3 region has 17 residues. The CDR3 DNA reads TGTGCCAGCAGCCTCGGGACAGGGGCCACCGTCGCCTATGGCTACACCTTC. Translation: CASSLGTGATVAYGYTF. Supplemented by reference TRBV7-9 and TRBJ1-2, the full variable domain reads DTGVSQNPRHKITKRGQNVTFRCDPISEHNRLYWYRQTLGQGPEFLTYFQNEAQLEKSRLLSDRFSAERPKGSFSTLEIQRTEQGDSAMYLCASSLGTGATVAYGYTFGSGTRLTVV.

The chain links TRBV29-1 to TRBJ2-3, with D possibly being TRBD1 (5 bases). This CDR3 has 16 residues. Trimming took 1 base from V and 3 from J, leaving 17 bases between them. Germline-derived CDR1 and CDR2 are SQVTM and ANQGSEA. CDR3 nucleotides: TGCAGCGTTGAAGGCATTTGGGGCAGGGAAACAGATACGCAGTATTTT. It codes for CSVEGIWGRETDTQYF.

J is TRBJ2-3 and V is TRBV10-3; 11 bases agree with TRBD2. V dropped 10 bases and J dropped 2; count of bases not matched to a gene: 11. Germline V CDR1 and CDR2: ENHRY, SYGVKD. The CDR3 is 16 amino acids. The CDR3 DNA follows: TGTGCCACAGCCGAGCAGACTAGCGGGGCCACAGATACGCAGTATTTT. Protein: CATAEQTSGATDTQYF.

This chain joins TRBV27 and TRBJ1-4; 7 bases align to TRBD1. The ends lost 6 bases at V and 4 bases at J; junction bases unmatched: 5. This CDR3 has 14 amino acids. Looked up from germline, CDR1 is MNHEY and CDR2 is SMNVEV (reference sequence). The CDR3 region has the DNA TGTGCCAGCAGATCCGGGACAGTTAATGAAAAACTGTTTTTT. Residues: CASRSGTVNEKLFF.

The chain couples TRBV4-1 to TRBJ1-3; D possibly corresponds to TRBD1 (5 bases). The CDR3 loop spans 19 amino acids. Germline V gives CDR1 MGHRA, CDR2 YSYEKL. The ends were cut back, 4 bases at V and 0 bases at J, with 22 bases in the middle. This CDR3 is CASSLLLGEGTYSGNTIYF. In nucleotides, the CDR3 is TGCGCCAGCAGCCTATTGCTCGGGGAGGGGACTTACTCTGGAAACACCATATATTTT.

The rearrangement joins TRBV3-1 (or the pseudogene TRBV3-2) to TRBJ1-6, with TRBD1 matching 7 bases. Germline values: CDR1 LGHDT, CDR2 YNNKEL (reference sequence). This CDR3 is 16 amino acids long. J was trimmed by 10 bases and V by 4 bases; bases with no gene match: 13. The CDR3 DNA follows: TGTGCCAGCAGCCGACAGGGTCGGGAGCTTGGGTCACCCCTCCACTTT. It is translated as CASSRQGRELGSPLHF.

The chain couples TRBV5-1 to TRBJ2-1; the D gene is possibly TRBD2 (6 bases). Germline CDR1 and CDR2: SGHRS and YFSETQ. The V and J ends lost 2 bases and 7 bases respectively, with 16 bases between them. The CDR3 runs 15 residues. The CDR3, as DNA: TGCGCCAGCAGCTTTAGGGCGGGAAAACAAAATGAGCAGTTCTTC. This gives the protein CASSFRAGKQNEQFF. Full variable domain (remainder filled in from reference TRBV5-1 and TRBJ2-1): KAGVTQTPRYLIKTRGQQVTLSCSPISGHRSVSWYQQTPGQGLQFLFEYFSETQRNKGNFPGRFSGRQFSNSRSEMNVSTLELGDSALYLCASSFRAGKQNEQFFGPGTRLTVL.

The chain carries TRBV5-4 and TRBJ2-1, with a tentative D call TRBD2 (5 bases). V lost 3 bases and J 7 bases, leaving 8 bases between the germline ends. The germline CDR1 and CDR2 sequences are SGHNT and YYREEE (reference sequence). The CDR3 has 12 amino acids. CDR3 in amino acids: CASSSSGNEQFF. The CDR3 coding sequence is TGTGCCAGCAGCTCAAGCGGAAATGAGCAGTTCTTC.

The V and J genes are TRBV7-2 and TRBJ1-1; D is ambiguous. This CDR3 has 12 amino acids. Looked up from germline, CDR1 is SGHTA and CDR2 is FQGNSA. V lost 5 bases and J 6 bases, leaving 10 bases between the germline ends. The CDR3 loop reads CASSPRSPEAFF. The CDR3 DNA reads TGTGCCAGCAGCCCTCGTAGCCCTGAAGCTTTCTTT.

V gene TRBV10-3 combines with J gene TRBJ2-7, with a possible D match to TRBD1 (8 bases). The CDR3 has 14 residues. Germline V CDR1 and CDR2: ENHRY, SYGVKD. V shed 5 bases and J shed 6 bases, with 17 bases lying between them. CDR3 sequence reads: CAISSDRGGGEQYF. As DNA, the CDR3 is TGTGCCATCAGTTCCGACAGGGGAGGGGGCGAGCAGTACTTC.

The chain joins TRBV11-2 to TRBJ1-5, with 9 bases matching TRBD1. V shed 4 bases and J 6 bases; nucleotides not matched to a gene: 7. Looked up from germline, CDR1 is SGHAT and CDR2 is FQNNGV. The CDR3 runs to 15 residues. DNA for the CDR3: TGTGCCAGCAGCTCCGGGACAGGGTCTGGTCAGCCCCAGCATTTT. Translation: CASSSGTGSGQPQHF.

The chain links TRBV24-1 to TRBJ1-5; D not certain. Germline CDR1 is KGHDR and CDR2 is SFDVKD. Trimming took off 5 bases at V and 4 bases at J, with 8 bases between the two ends. The CDR3 sequence is 13 residues long. CDR3 sequence (DNA): TGTGCCACCAGTGTGGCGGAGAATCAGCCCCAGCATTTT. It translates to CATSVAENQPQHF.